The 16 T cell receptor beta chains below come from one sample, sequenced in a study of vaccination and CD4 T cells after COVID-19. Treatment described: roughly ten-day PBMC culture with coronavirus spike peptide pools or control peptides (ViraFEST assay). Sequencing of DNA taken from cultured CD4+ T cells relied on the Oncomine TCR Beta short-read assay. TCRdb independently ran MiXCR on the PCR reads; one entry per CDR3 protein. The repertoire includes 13,000 to 15,000 distinct CDR3 sequences, roughly 57% of them detected once, and 11% to 15% sits in the top ten. Which antigens these TCRs recognize remains unknown. The sequenced sample consisted of CD4+ T cells from blood, cultured in vitro. The receptor set was obtained from a human donor who had recovered from COVID-19.

The chain employs TRBV19 and TRBJ1-5; 7 bases are shared with TRBD1. The CDR3 is 16 residues long. The J segment lost 3 bases and the V segment lost 8 bases, leaving 13 bases of the junction unmatched. Germline values: CDR1 LNHDA, CDR2 SQIVND (reference sequence). For the CDR3, the DNA is TGTGCCAGTTCAGTAGGGAGGGGGCCCACCAATCAGCCCCAGCATTTT. Residues: CASSVGRGPTNQPQHF.

This clonotype was seen just once. The chain is built from TRBV18 and TRBJ1-2; D gene unclear. Trimming took 0 bases from V and 8 from J, leaving 7 bases between them. From germline, CDR1 is KGHSH and CDR2 LQKENI. The CDR3 spans 12 residues. CDR3 protein: CASSPPLAGYTF. The CDR3 coding sequence is TGTGCCAGCTCACCACCTCTGGCGGGCTACACCTTC. The full variable domain, its missing parts supplied by reference TRBV18 and TRBJ1-2, is NAGVMQNPRHLVRRRGQEARLRCSPMKGHSHVYWYRQLPEEGLKFMVYLQKENIIDESGMPKERFSAEFPKEGPSILRIQQVVRGDSAAYFCASSPPLAGYTFGSGTRLTVV.

The rearrangement joins TRBV11-1 to TRBJ2-5; 7 nucleotides align to TRBD2. The CDR3 has 17 amino acids. Germline-derived CDR1 and CDR2 are SGHAT and FQDESV (reference sequence). After removal of 2 bases from V and 5 bases from J, the junction contained 14 bases not matched to a gene. CDR3 nucleotide sequence: TGTGCCAGCAGCTTACTACGCGATGGCGGGAGAACCGAGACCCAGTACTTC. Translating gives CASSLLRDGGRTETQYF.

The chain joins TRBV28 to TRBJ1-1; TRBD1 might be the D (6 bases). Germline-derived CDR1 and CDR2 are MDHEN and SYDVKM. V lost 8 bases, J lost 5 bases, and 15 bases lay in between. This CDR3 comprises 13 residues. CDR3 amino acids: CASLGQGRTEAFF. CDR3 DNA: TGTGCCAGCTTGGGGCAGGGGAGGACTGAAGCTTTCTTT.

The rearrangement links TRBV30 to TRBJ2-5, with TRBD2 matching over 10 bases. The CDR3 length is 13 residues. V gave up 0 bases and J gave up 6 bases; unmatched junction bases: 1. The germline CDR1 and CDR2 sequences are GTSNPN and SVGIG (reference sequence). The CDR3 DNA reads as TGTGCCTGGAGTGTACTAGCGGGGCAGACCCAGTACTTC. It specifies CAWSVLAGQTQYF.

V and J are TRBV25-1 and TRBJ2-5, with D perhaps TRBD2 (7 bases). V dropped 8 bases and J dropped 2 bases, with 18 bases sitting between them. The CDR3 covers 15 residues. Germline CDR1 reads MGHDK; CDR2 reads SYGVNS. CDR3: CASRPPGGRQETQYF. For the CDR3, the DNA is TGTGCCAGCCGACCCCCCGGGGGGCGGCAAGAGACCCAGTACTTC.

V gene TRBV6-1 combines with J gene TRBJ2-1; TRBD2 is a possible D gene (5 bases). The V end was cut by 7 bases, the J end by 0 bases, with 16 bases between. The CDR3 runs 16 residues. Germline values: CDR1 MNHNS, CDR2 SASEGT. CDR3 loop: CASTRLATRSYNEQFF. The CDR3, as DNA: TGTGCCAGCACCCGTCTAGCCACCCGCTCCTACAATGAGCAGTTCTTC.

This clonotype has only a few counts. The chain recombines TRBV20-1 with TRBJ2-2; 13 nucleotides agree with TRBD2. Trimming at V came to 6 bases and at J to 4 bases, leaving 5 bases not matched to a gene. CDR3 size: 15 residues. Looked up from germline, CDR1 is DFQATT and CDR2 is SNEGSKA (reference sequence). This CDR3 is CSAITSGRVTGELFF. CDR3 sequence (DNA): TGCAGTGCCATTACTAGCGGGAGGGTCACCGGGGAGCTGTTTTTT.

The chain uses TRBV20-1 and TRBJ2-5; either TRBD1 or TRBD2 may fit D (5 bases each). The germline gives CDR1 DFQATT, CDR2 SNEGSKA (reference sequence). The CDR3 is made up of 12 amino acids. Trimming took off 3 bases at V and 6 bases at J, with 11 bases between the two ends. The CDR3 is CSASEGTKTQYF. CDR3 DNA: TGCAGTGCTAGTGAGGGGACGAAGACCCAGTACTTC.

The genes are TRBV28 and TRBJ1-2, with 8 positions matching TRBD1. Germline CDR1 and CDR2: MDHEN and SYDVKM. The CDR3 length is 14 residues. V dropped 6 bases and J dropped 4; count of bases not matched to a gene: 7. CDR3: CASRSQGGGYGYTF. CDR3 coding DNA: TGTGCCAGCAGGTCACAGGGGGGAGGCTATGGCTACACCTTC.

The V call is TRBV20-1, the J call TRBJ2-7; TRBD2 agrees at 8 bases. V lost 1 base and J lost 2; bases outside the gene matches: 1. The CDR3 extends over 13 amino acids. Germline V lookup: CDR1 DFQATT, CDR2 SNEGSKA (reference sequence). For the CDR3, the DNA is TGCAGTGCTAGAGTGCGGGGGGCCTACGAGCAGTACTTC. Translated, it gives CSARVRGAYEQYF.

This clonotype was detected a few times. The chain combines TRBV5-4 with TRBJ1-1; weak D call: TRBD1 (6 bases). V lost 4 bases and J 2 bases, leaving 24 bases between the germline ends. The CDR3 has 18 residues. CDR1 is SGHNT, CDR2 YYREEE, per germline (reference sequence). The CDR3 region is CASSTPRGRGLHNTEAFF. CDR3 in DNA: TGTGCCAGCAGCACCCCCAGGGGACGGGGCCTCCATAACACTGAAGCTTTCTTT.

The rearrangement joins TRBV19 to TRBJ2-1; 15 bases agree with TRBD2. Trimming at V came to 7 bases and at J to 4 bases, leaving 11 bases not matched to a gene. Germline V gives CDR1 LNHDA, CDR2 SQIVND (reference sequence). This CDR3 has 18 amino acids. CDR3 region: CASTPGLAGGKLYNEQFF. CDR3 nucleotide sequence: TGTGCCAGTACCCCAGGACTAGCGGGAGGGAAACTATACAATGAGCAGTTCTTC.

This clonotype was seen a few times. The chain combines TRBV7-9 with TRBJ2-3, with 11 bases identical to TRBD2. V was pared by 5 bases and J by 10 bases, with 14 bases of the junction left unmatched. The V gene's germline CDR1 is SEHNR and CDR2 FQNEAQ (reference sequence). CDR3 length: 16 amino acids. The CDR3 sequence is CASSLKLAGARWAQYF. Written as DNA, the CDR3 is TGTGCCAGCAGCCTGAAACTAGCGGGAGCGAGGTGGGCGCAGTATTTT.

This chain joins TRBV2 and TRBJ2-2; D not resolved. The CDR3 is made up of 12 amino acids. Trimming removed 4 bases from V and 3 bases from J, with 3 bases in between. Germline loops: CDR1 SNHLY, CDR2 FYNNEI. For the CDR3, the DNA is TGTGCCAGCAGTGGTGACACCGGGGAGCTGTTTTTT. Protein sequence: CASSGDTGELFF.

CDR3 loop: CSATLTETQYF. The CDR3 DNA sequence: TGCAGTGCTACCCTTACCGAGACCCAGTACTTC. The genes are TRBV20-1 and TRBJ2-5; no definite D call. The germline V and J ends were trimmed by 4 bases and 5 bases, with 8 bases remaining between them. Germline CDR1 and CDR2: DFQATT and SNEGSKA (reference sequence). This CDR3 is built from 11 residues.